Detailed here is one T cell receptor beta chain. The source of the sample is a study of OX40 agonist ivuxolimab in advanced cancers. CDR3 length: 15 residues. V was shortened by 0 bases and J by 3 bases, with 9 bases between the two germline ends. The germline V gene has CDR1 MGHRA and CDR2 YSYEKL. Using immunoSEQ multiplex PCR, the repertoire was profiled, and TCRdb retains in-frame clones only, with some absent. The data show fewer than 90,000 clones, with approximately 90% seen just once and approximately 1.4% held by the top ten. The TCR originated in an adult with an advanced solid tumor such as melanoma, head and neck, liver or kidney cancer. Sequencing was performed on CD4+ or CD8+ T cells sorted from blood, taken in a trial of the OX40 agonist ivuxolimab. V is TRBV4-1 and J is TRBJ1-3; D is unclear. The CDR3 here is CASSQEGYSGNTIYF. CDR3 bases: TGCGCCAGCAGCCAAGAAGGGTATAGTGGAAACACCATATATTTT.